This T cell receptor beta chain was sequenced during a study of control samples from healthy donors and cancer patients. Generated by immunoSEQ multiplex PCR, the TCRdb table keeps only in-frame clones and is missing some. The repertoire has 150,000 to 170,000 clones, just under 95% of them found once; the top ten carry about 5.6%. The CDR3 consists of 15 residues. The ends lost 6 bases at V and 0 bases at J; junction bases unmatched: 5. Germline V gene lookup returns CDR1 MGHRA and CDR2 YSYEKL. The gene calls are TRBV4-1 and TRBJ1-5, with TRBD1 matching 7 bases. This clonotype was sampled from a man aged 35 to 55 in good health. The sequenced sample consisted of blood. The CDR3 coding sequence is TGCGCCAGCAGTCCACAGGGGTATAGCAATCAGCCCCAGCATTTT. Amino acid sequence: CASSPQGYSNQPQHF.